A single sample is the source of the 29 T cell receptor beta chains below, sequenced in a study of CD8 T cells in ankylosing spondylitis. TCRdb processed the 5' RACE reads anew with MiXCR; each CDR3 protein has one entry. The sample yields more than 150,000 distinct CDR3 sequences, over 15% seen once. What was sequenced was blood, either unsorted or a sorted T cell fraction (not recorded which). These receptors were collected from a male donor between 5 and 29 years old with ankylosing spondylitis or in good health (not recorded which).

At least ten counts were recorded for this clonotype. The chain joins TRBV19 to TRBJ2-1; TRBD1 is a possible D gene (6 bases). The CDR3 extends over 15 amino acids. Trimming took 1 base from V and 8 from J, leaving 15 bases between them. CDR1 is LNHDA, CDR2 SQIVND, per germline (reference sequence). The CDR3 region is CASSIVKGGGDEQFF. For the CDR3, the DNA is TGTGCCAGTAGTATAGTGAAGGGTGGGGGCGATGAGCAGTTCTTC.

This clonotype appeared many times. CDR3 in DNA: TGTGCCACCAGTGACCGGAGACAGGGAGAGGATACGCAGTATTTT. Amino acid sequence: CATSDRRQGEDTQYF. The chain uses TRBV24-1 and TRBJ2-3, with TRBD1 matching over 7 bases. This CDR3 spans 15 amino acids. V was clipped by 4 bases and J by 6 bases; unmatched bases: 9. CDR1 KGHDR and CDR2 SFDVKD come from the germline V gene.

Many counts were recorded for this clonotype. The chain carries TRBV7-8 and TRBJ1-1; D unclear. V shed 1 base and J shed 11 bases, with 14 bases lying between them. The CDR3 is 13 amino acids. Germline CDR1 is SGHVS and CDR2 is FQNEAQ. CDR3 coding DNA: TGTGCCAGCAGCTTAGGACCGTCTCCTGGGGCTTTCTTT. The encoded protein is CASSLGPSPGAFF.

This clonotype was counted many times. Here the CDR3 reads CASSATGYGRYNEQFF. CDR3 bases: TGTGCCAGCAGCGCCACGGGTTATGGGCGCTACAATGAGCAGTTCTTC. The chain joins TRBV7-9 to TRBJ2-1; unclear D gene. The V and J ends lost 5 bases and 3 bases respectively, with 17 bases between them. The CDR3 runs to 16 residues. Germline CDR1 and CDR2: SEHNR and FQNEAQ (reference sequence). The full variable domain, completed using reference TRBV7-9 and TRBJ2-1, is DTGVSQNPRHKITKRGQNVTFRCDPISEHNRLYWYRQTLGQGPEFLTYFQNEAQLEKSRLLSDRFSAERPKGSFSTLEIQRTEQGDSAMYLCASSATGYGRYNEQFFGPGTRLTVL.

The chain has TRBV9 and TRBJ1-3; no clear D gene. Trimming removed 1 base at V and 3 bases at J, with 11 bases between. This CDR3 has 15 residues. Germline CDR1 and CDR2: SGDLS and YYNGEE. The CDR3 loop reads CASSVTQTFGNTIYF. CDR3 coding DNA: TGTGCCAGCAGCGTAACTCAGACCTTTGGAAACACCATATATTTT.

This clonotype has ten or more counts. This chain connects TRBV28 to TRBJ2-7; D gene unclear. CDR3 size: 14 residues. Germline CDR1 and CDR2: MDHEN and SYDVKM. V lost 3 bases and J 2 bases, leaving 11 bases between the germline ends. The CDR3: CASSLARTPYEQYF. The DNA for the CDR3 is TGTGCCAGCAGTTTGGCGCGGACCCCCTACGAGCAGTACTTC.

This clonotype has at least ten counts. The rearrangement links TRBV6-2 or TRBV6-3 to TRBJ2-7; D not resolved. Germline-derived CDR1 and CDR2 are MNHEY and SVGEGT. This CDR3 contains 11 residues. The ends were cut back, 5 bases at V and 3 bases at J, with 5 bases in the middle. The CDR3, as DNA: TGTGCCAGCAGTCAAATCTACGAGCAGTACTTC. This sequence encodes CASSQIYEQYF.

This rearrangement joins TRBV27 to TRBJ2-7, with D maybe TRBD2 (5 bases). Germline V CDR1 and CDR2: MNHEY, SMNVEV (reference sequence). V was cut by 6 bases and J by 0 bases, with 9 bases left in between. CDR3 size: 13 residues. The CDR3 nucleotides are TGTGCCAGCAGCAAAGCGGACTCCTACGAGCAGTACGTC. It specifies CASSKADSYEQYV.

V usage is TRBV7-6 and J usage is TRBJ2-1; TRBD2 is a possible D gene (5 bases). The CDR3 length is 17 residues. V was cut by 2 bases and J by 0 bases, with 14 bases left in between. Germline assignment: CDR1 SGHVS and CDR2 FNYEAQ. DNA for the CDR3: TGTGCCAGCAGCTTATTGGCGGACTCAAGCTCCTACAATGAGCAGTTCTTC. Translating it yields CASSLLADSSSYNEQFF.

This clonotype has at least ten counts. The chain couples TRBV6-5 to TRBJ2-1, with TRBD2 matching over 10 bases. Germline loops: CDR1 MNHEY, CDR2 SVGAGI. V trimming: 3 bases; J trimming: 4 bases; junction bases outside the gene matches: 6. The CDR3 is made up of 16 amino acids. CDR3 nucleotide sequence: TGTGCCAGCAGTTATGGGGGACTAGCGAGATACAATGAGCAGTTCTTC. Amino acids: CASSYGGLARYNEQFF.

This clonotype was recorded at least ten times. The chain employs TRBV7-2 and TRBJ1-6; D call uncertain. This CDR3 region has 12 residues. V shed 5 bases and J shed 7 bases, with 6 bases lying between them. Germline CDR1 is SGHTA and CDR2 is FQGNSA. This chain's CDR3 is CASSPGNSPLHF. Here the CDR3 DNA reads TGTGCCAGCAGCCCAGGCAATTCACCCCTCCACTTT.

This clonotype was seen repeatedly, ten times or more. V usage is TRBV6-5 and J usage is TRBJ2-6; D unclear. Germline-derived CDR1 and CDR2 are MNHEY and SVGAGI. The CDR3 totals 16 residues. V lost 4 bases and J lost 0, with 10 bases in between. The CDR3 is CASSSGLGSGANVLTF. The CDR3 DNA reads as TGTGCCAGCAGTTCCGGCCTCGGCTCTGGGGCCAACGTCCTGACTTTC.

The chain is built from TRBV2 and TRBJ2-5; weak D call: TRBD1 (5 bases). CDR1 is SNHLY, CDR2 FYNNEI, per germline. V was shortened by 6 bases and J by 1 base, with 15 bases between the two germline ends. This CDR3 region has 15 residues. CDR3 amino acids: CASRGTRDSQETQYF. Written as DNA, the CDR3 is TGTGCCAGCAGAGGTACCCGAGACAGCCAAGAGACCCAGTACTTC.

This clonotype was counted at least ten times. V and J are TRBV20-1 and TRBJ1-2; D gene unclear. V was clipped by 3 bases and J by 4 bases, with 9 bases between them. Germline V gene sequence: CDR1 DFQATT, CDR2 SNEGSKA (reference sequence). The CDR3 consists of 12 residues. The CDR3 here is CSASGQSYGYTF. The CDR3 nucleotides read TGCAGTGCTAGTGGGCAGTCCTATGGCTACACCTTC.

This clonotype was recorded at least ten times. This chain joins TRBV15 and TRBJ2-1; D gene ambiguous. Trimming left V 0 bases short and J 7 bases short, with 7 bases between. The CDR3 is made up of 13 amino acids. Germline CDR1 LNHNV, CDR2 YYDKDF (reference sequence). The CDR3 sequence: CATSRDQSNEQFF. In nucleotides, the CDR3 is TGTGCCACCAGCAGAGATCAAAGTAATGAGCAGTTCTTC.

This clonotype showed up many times. V usage is TRBV7-8 and J usage is TRBJ1-4; no definite D call. CDR1 and CDR2 (germline): SGHVS, FQNEAQ. The V end was cut by 5 bases, the J end by 8 bases, with 15 bases between. The CDR3 runs to 14 residues. As DNA, the CDR3 is TGTGCCAGCAGCCAGGACGCAGTCCTCGAAAAACTGTTTTTT. Translation: CASSQDAVLEKLFF.

This clonotype was picked up a small number of times. This rearrangement joins TRBV6-2 or TRBV6-3 to TRBJ2-1; D not resolved. CDR1 and CDR2 (germline): MNHEY, SVGEGT. Trimming stripped 2 bases from V and 0 bases from J, with 8 bases between. The CDR3 has 15 amino acids. This CDR3 is CASSYEADSYNEQFF. Here the CDR3 DNA reads TGTGCCAGCAGTTACGAGGCAGACTCCTACAATGAGCAGTTCTTC.

This clonotype came up many times. The rearrangement joins TRBV7-9 to TRBJ2-7; weak D call: TRBD1 (6 bases). The CDR3 is 13 amino acids. Germline CDR1 is SEHNR and CDR2 is FQNEAQ (reference sequence). Trimming took 0 bases from V and 5 from J, leaving 8 bases between them. The CDR3 loop is CASSLAAGDEQYV. The CDR3 coding sequence is TGTGCCAGCAGCTTAGCTGCAGGGGACGAGCAGTACGTC.

This clonotype was counted at least ten times. V usage is TRBV20-1 and J usage is TRBJ2-1, with TRBD2 matching 13 bases. CDR1 and CDR2 (germline): DFQATT, SNEGSKA (reference sequence). Germline trimming cut 5 bases from V and 10 bases from J; bases unmatched to any gene: 8. This CDR3 comprises 14 residues. The CDR3 here is CSAPRATSGREQFF. CDR3 coding DNA: TGCAGTGCTCCTCGGGCGACTAGCGGGAGGGAGCAGTTCTTC.

This clonotype was seen repeatedly, ten times or more. This rearrangement joins TRBV29-1 to TRBJ2-5; D ambiguous. The V end lost 5 bases, the J end lost 5 bases, and 12 bases lay between the germline ends. CDR3 length: 12 residues. The germline CDR1 and CDR2 sequences are SQVTM and ANQGSEA. The CDR3 nucleotides read TGCAGCGTTCGACACGAGAAGGAGACCCAGTACTTC. Protein product: CSVRHEKETQYF.

V and J are TRBV29-1 and TRBJ2-7; D call uncertain. Between the trimmed V and J ends, which lost 4 bases and 0 bases, there was a span of 19 bases. Germline assignment: CDR1 SQVTM and CDR2 ANQGSEA. This CDR3 is built from 16 residues. CDR3 protein: CSVAEDAWVSSYEQYF. CDR3 bases: TGCAGCGTTGCCGAGGACGCGTGGGTGTCCTCCTACGAGCAGTACTTC.

In this sample, this clonotype turned up many times. The chain is built from TRBV11-2 and TRBJ2-2, with D possibly being TRBD2 (6 bases). From germline, CDR1 is SGHAT and CDR2 FQNNGV. The ends were cut back, 7 bases at V and 5 bases at J, with 17 bases in the middle. The CDR3 runs 15 residues. CDR3 amino acids: CASTSGTRSTGELFF. The CDR3 region has the DNA TGTGCCAGCACCTCTGGGACTCGTTCTACCGGGGAGCTGTTTTTT.

This chain uses TRBV29-1 with TRBJ2-1; TRBD2 matches 8 bases. Trimming at V came to 5 bases and at J to 3 bases, leaving 12 bases not matched to a gene. Germline lookup yields CDR1 SQVTM and CDR2 ANQGSEA. The CDR3 length is 16 residues. The CDR3 is CSVPPTGTSGYNEQFF. CDR3 bases: TGCAGCGTTCCTCCAACCGGGACTAGTGGCTACAATGAGCAGTTCTTC.

This clonotype was seen repeatedly, ten times or more. This chain links TRBV5-1 with TRBJ2-3; 10 nucleotides match TRBD2. The length of the CDR3 is 15 residues. The germline V gene encodes CDR1 SGHRS and CDR2 YFSETQ. V shed 0 bases and J 4 bases; nucleotides not matched to a gene: 2. CDR3 amino acids: CASSLESGRADTQYF. CDR3 nucleotides: TGCGCCAGCAGCTTGGAGAGCGGGAGGGCAGATACGCAGTATTTT.

This clonotype was found many times. The CDR3 sequence is CASSLRRGLAGYSGANVLTF. The DNA for the CDR3 is TGTGCCAGCAGCTTGCGGAGAGGACTAGCGGGTTACTCTGGGGCCAACGTCCTGACTTTC. V gene TRBV7-9 combines with J gene TRBJ2-6; TRBD2 matches 11 bases. J lost 0 bases, V lost 3 bases, and 10 bases had no gene match. Germline CDR1 SEHNR, CDR2 FQNEAQ (reference sequence). This CDR3 comprises 20 residues.

This clonotype was seen many times. This sequence joins TRBV12-3 or TRBV12-4 and TRBJ2-2; TRBD2 might be the D (6 bases). V was cut by 3 bases and J by 1 base, with 12 bases left in between. CDR3 length: 16 amino acids. CDR3: CASSLGRSGNTGELFF. CDR3 sequence (DNA): TGTGCCAGCAGTTTGGGGCGTAGCGGGAACACCGGGGAGCTGTTTTTT.

Only one count was recorded for this clonotype. J is TRBJ2-7 and V is TRBV3-1; 8 positions agree with TRBD2. The CDR3 totals 14 residues. The germline CDR1 and CDR2 sequences are LGHDT and YNNKEL (reference sequence). J gave up 0 bases and V 8 bases, and 6 bases lay outside the gene matches. The chain's CDR3 is CASGSTSGSYEQYF. The CDR3 DNA follows: TGTGCCAGCGGTAGTACTAGCGGCTCCTACGAGCAGTACTTC.

The genes are TRBV24-1 and TRBJ2-1, with D possibly matching TRBD2 (5 bases). Germline CDR1 and CDR2: KGHDR and SFDVKD. The CDR3 totals 13 residues. Deletions cut 2 bases from V and 9 bases from J, with 10 bases between. The CDR3 is CATSDSPGIEQFF. CDR3 coding DNA: TGTGCCACCAGTGATTCGCCGGGAATTGAGCAGTTCTTC.

This chain joins TRBV20-1 and TRBJ2-5; 12 bases are shared with TRBD2. V shed 3 bases and J 0 bases; nucleotides not matched to a gene: 11. CDR3 length: 18 amino acids. Germline V gene sequence: CDR1 DFQATT, CDR2 SNEGSKA (reference sequence). The CDR3 loop reads CSASGGLAGTVYQETQYF. The CDR3 region has the DNA TGCAGTGCTAGCGGAGGACTAGCGGGGACTGTATACCAAGAGACCCAGTACTTC.